The 9 T cell receptor beta chains below come from one sample, sequenced in a study of OX40 agonist ivuxolimab in advanced cancers. Method: immunoSEQ multiplex PCR; TCRdb's copy keeps in-frame clones and lacks some. The sample has 10,000 to 15,000 clones; around 80% are singletons. The sequencing here drew on CD4+ or CD8+ T cells sorted from blood, taken in a trial of the OX40 agonist ivuxolimab. The receptor set was obtained from an adult with an advanced solid tumor such as melanoma, head and neck, liver or kidney cancer.

This clone was seen just once. CDR3 DNA: TGTGCCAGCAGCGTAGGAACGCACAATGAGCAGTTCTTC. It yields the protein CASSVGTHNEQFF. The V and J genes are TRBV9 and TRBJ2-1, with D unclear. Germline V gene lookup returns CDR1 SGDLS and CDR2 YYNGEE. V gave up 0 bases and J gave up 5 bases, with 6 bases separating them. The length of the CDR3 is 13 residues.

As for this clone: This sample also contains other DNA sequences that code for the same CDR3. V and J are TRBV27 and TRBJ1-5; D uncertain. The CDR3 length is 13 residues. Per the germline V gene, CDR1 is MNHEY and CDR2 is SMNVEV (reference sequence). Trimming took off 1 base at V and 6 bases at J, with 7 bases between the two ends. The CDR3 spells CASSLWGGQPQHF. CDR3 in DNA: TGTGCCAGCAGTTTATGGGGAGGTCAGCCCCAGCATTTT.

The V and J genes are TRBV9 and TRBJ1-2; D is uncertain. The germline V gene encodes CDR1 SGDLS and CDR2 YYNGEE. With 0 bases removed from V and 0 bases from J, the gap between germline ends came to 6 bases. The CDR3 is 14 amino acids. CDR3 sequence (DNA): TGTGCCAGCAGCGTAGCCGACTCTAACTATGGCTACACCTTC. It is translated as CASSVADSNYGYTF.

This clone was recorded only once. This sequence joins TRBV19 and TRBJ1-1; a weak D match, TRBD1 (5 bases). The CDR3 extends over 12 amino acids. Germline assignment: CDR1 LNHDA and CDR2 SQIVND (reference sequence). Trimming shortened V by 9 bases and J by 0 bases, and 8 bases separated the two germline ends. CDR3 DNA sequence: TGTGCCAGCGGGACGTTGAACACTGAAGCTTTCTTT. Its protein product is CASGTLNTEAFF.

The gene calls are TRBV21-1 and TRBJ2-7; the DNA was not compared with TRBD2, the D call given in the table. TRBV21-1 is classified as a pseudogene. This CDR3 comprises 11 residues. CDR3 residues: CASSMRYGQYF. DNA of the CDR3: TGTGCCAGCAGCATGCGGTACGGGCAGTACTTC.

The chain carries TRBV11-2 and TRBJ2-3; either TRBD1 or TRBD2 may supply D (6 bases each). This CDR3 contains 17 residues. Germline CDR1 SGHAT, CDR2 FQNNGV. The ends were cut back, 1 base at V and 0 bases at J, with 14 bases in the middle. CDR3 sequence: CASSLGRGGRSTDTQYF. The CDR3 coding sequence is TGTGCCAGCAGCTTAGGACGTGGGGGGCGTAGCACAGATACGCAGTATTTT.

The table lists this clone with a count of one. The chain employs TRBV27 and TRBJ2-1, with 7 positions matching TRBD2. Unmatched junction bases numbered 6, after V lost 5 bases and J lost 5 bases. This CDR3 is built from 14 residues. Germline loops: CDR1 MNHEY, CDR2 SMNVEV (reference sequence). Here the CDR3 reads CASSLGGSNNEQFF. CDR3 DNA sequence: TGTGCCAGCAGTCTCGGGGGGTCTAACAATGAGCAGTTCTTC.

In its sample, this clone was seen once. The rearrangement uses TRBV27 and TRBJ2-5; possibly TRBD1 for D (6 bases). The CDR3 extends over 15 amino acids. Germline V gene sequence: CDR1 MNHEY, CDR2 SMNVEV (reference sequence). V was clipped by 7 bases and J by 1 base, with 16 bases between them. CDR3 region: CASTSYRESQETQYF. Written as DNA, the CDR3 is TGTGCCAGCACTAGTTACAGGGAATCCCAAGAGACCCAGTACTTC.

This clone was seen a single time. This chain connects TRBV10-3 to TRBJ1-4, with D tentatively TRBD1 (6 bases). The CDR3 covers 16 residues. The germline CDR1 and CDR2 sequences are ENHRY and SYGVKD. Trimming took off 2 bases at V and 5 bases at J, with 15 bases between the two ends. As DNA, the CDR3 is TGTGCCATCAGTGAGAGTCAGGGGAACAACAATGAAAAACTGTTTTTT. Its protein product is CAISESQGNNNEKLFF.